The 7 T cell receptor beta chains below all came from one sample that was sequenced in a study of T cells in Graves' hyperthyroidism and ophthalmopathy. What was amplified from RNA transcripts were TCR beta CDR3 regions. When the TCR CDR3 underwent first-round RT-PCR, the HTBI primer set was used. TCRdb reprocessed the multiplex PCR reads with MiXCR, giving one entry per CDR3 protein. Of approximately 500,000 distinct CDR3 sequences in the sample, 46% were seen once. Sequenced sample: peripheral blood or thyroid tissue (not recorded which). The receptors were sampled from a woman under 30 with Graves' hyperthyroidism.

Comment on this clonotype: The junction and the germline gene differ at one end; a read error may be behind it. This rearrangement joins TRBV6-5 to TRBJ2-7; D is ambiguous. The CDR3 totals 16 residues. Per germline, CDR1 MNHEY and CDR2 SVGAGI. The CDR3 bases are TGTGCCGGCAGTTACTCGTTCCCGGGTTCCCTGGACGAGCAGTACTTC. Its translation is CAGSYSFPGSLDEQYF.

This sequence joins TRBV9 and TRBJ2-7; D unresolved. V lost 2 bases and J 5 bases, leaving 14 bases between the germline ends. This CDR3 has 14 residues. Germline values: CDR1 SGDLS, CDR2 YYNGEE. In DNA form, the CDR3 reads TGTGCCAGCAGCGTCCTAGACTCTGGGGACGAGCAGTACTTC. Amino acids: CASSVLDSGDEQYF. The full variable domain, in which reference TRBV9 and TRBJ2-7 provide the parts outside the CDR3, is DSGVTQTPKHLITATGQRVTLRCSPRSGDLSVYWYQQSLDQGLQFLIQYYNGEERAKGNILERFSAQQFPDLHSELNLSSLELGDSALYFCASSVLDSGDEQYFGPGTRLTVT.

This chain joins TRBV19 and TRBJ2-7; D is uncertain. CDR1 and CDR2 (germline): LNHDA, SQIVND (reference sequence). The V end was cut by 5 bases, the J end by 5 bases, with 13 bases between. The CDR3 has 13 amino acids. The CDR3 DNA sequence: TGTGCCAGTAGTGTCGGACCCACGCACGAGCAGTACTTC. Translation gives CASSVGPTHEQYF.

The CDR3 nucleotides are TGTGCCACCACGACGGTCCAGACTAGGTTTGGCGGGGAGCTGTTTTTT. As protein: CATTTVQTRFGGELFF. V is TRBV15 and J is TRBJ2-2; D is perhaps TRBD2 (6 bases). The V and J ends lost 7 bases and 7 bases respectively, with 22 bases between them. The CDR3 length is 16 residues. CDR1 is LNHNV and CDR2 is YYDKDF in the germline V gene (reference sequence).

This clonotype was picked up many times. The rearrangement uses TRBV7-9 and TRBJ2-5; no definite D call. CDR3 length: 15 residues. The germline V gene has CDR1 SEHNR and CDR2 FQNEAQ (reference sequence). Trimming took 1 base from V and 5 from J, leaving 14 bases between them. CDR3 DNA: TGTGCCAGCAGCTTAGTTGTCCCCGGGCACGAGACCCAGTACTTC. Translating it yields CASSLVVPGHETQYF.

The sample holds a few counts of this clonotype. The rearrangement uses TRBV12-3 or TRBV12-4 and TRBJ2-7; D not certain. V lost 5 bases to trimming and J lost 6 bases, with 8 bases between them. The CDR3 runs 11 residues. CDR3 sequence: CASSRSLEQYF. CDR3 nucleotides: TGTGCCAGCAGTCGTTCTCTCGAGCAGTACTTC.

The rearrangement uses TRBV6-1 and TRBJ1-5; D may be TRBD1 (5 bases). Germline assignment: CDR1 MNHNS and CDR2 SASEGT. The CDR3 extends over 13 amino acids. V was trimmed by 7 bases and J by 3 bases, leaving 10 bases between them. In DNA, the CDR3 is TGTGCCAGCAAACGGGGGTCCAATCAGCCCCAGCATTTT. Translated, it gives CASKRGSNQPQHF.